The present TCR beta chain was sequenced within a study of PD-L1 blockade in urothelial cancer. The CDR3 length is 14 residues. The ends lost 2 bases at V and 10 bases at J; junction bases unmatched: 7. Germline loops: CDR1 SGHTA, CDR2 FQGTGA. This clone was observed once. As yet, its antigen is unknown. Synthetic spike-ins, TCR analog templates, were added into each PCR. Generated by immunoSEQ multiplex PCR, the TCRdb table keeps only in-frame clones and is missing some. The sample comprises about 51,000 clones, around 87% of which are singletons, and 16% rests with the top ten. General observations from the study: More expansion of tumor-associated blood clones, seen at 3 weeks, marked durable-benefit patients.

The sequences come from PBMCs, collected around atezolizumab (anti-PD-L1) treatment. The sequence derives from a man aged 60-69 years with urothelial cancer. V usage is TRBV7-3 and J usage is TRBJ1-1, with TRBD1 identical over 10 bases. For the CDR3, the DNA is TGTGCCAGCAGCTTAGGGACAGGGGTGTTACCAGCTTTCTTT. This translates into CASSLGTGVLPAFF.